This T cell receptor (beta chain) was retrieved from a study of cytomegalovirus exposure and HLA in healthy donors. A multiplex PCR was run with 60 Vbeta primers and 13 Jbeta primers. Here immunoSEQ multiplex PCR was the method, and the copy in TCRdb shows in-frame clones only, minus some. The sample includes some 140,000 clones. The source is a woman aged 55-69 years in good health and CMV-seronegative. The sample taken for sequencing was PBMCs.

The CDR3 DNA is TGCGCCAGCAGCAATATCTTCCTTGAGCAGTTCTTC. Encoded protein: CASSNIFLEQFF. V usage is TRBV5-1 and J usage is TRBJ2-1; D is undetermined. Germline lookup yields CDR1 SGHRS and CDR2 YFSETQ. V lost 4 bases and J 9 bases, leaving 11 bases between the germline ends. The CDR3 has 12 residues. Looking up the rest from reference TRBV5-1 and TRBJ2-1 gives the full variable domain: KAGVTQTPRYLIKTRGQQVTLSCSPISGHRSVSWYQQTPGQGLQFLFEYFSETQRNKGNFPGRFSGRQFSNSRSEMNVSTLELGDSALYLCASSNIFLEQFFGPGTRLTVL.